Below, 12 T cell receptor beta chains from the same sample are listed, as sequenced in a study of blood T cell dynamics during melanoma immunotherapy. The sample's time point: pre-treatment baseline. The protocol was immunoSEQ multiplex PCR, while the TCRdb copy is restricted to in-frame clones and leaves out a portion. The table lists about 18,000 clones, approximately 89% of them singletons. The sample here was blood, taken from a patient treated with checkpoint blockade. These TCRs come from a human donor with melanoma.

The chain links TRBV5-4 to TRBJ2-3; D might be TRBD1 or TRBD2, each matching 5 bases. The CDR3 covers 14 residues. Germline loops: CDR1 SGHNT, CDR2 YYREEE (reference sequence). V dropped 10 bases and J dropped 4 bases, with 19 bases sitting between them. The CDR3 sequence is CAGSRDGGADTQYF. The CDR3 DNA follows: TGTGCCGGATCCCGGGACGGCGGAGCAGATACGCAGTATTTT.

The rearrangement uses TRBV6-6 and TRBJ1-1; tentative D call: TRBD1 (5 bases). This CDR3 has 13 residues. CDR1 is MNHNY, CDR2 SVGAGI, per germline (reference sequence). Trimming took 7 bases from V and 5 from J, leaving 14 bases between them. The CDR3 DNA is TGTGCCAGCACGGATAGGGGAGGTACTGAAGCTTTCTTT. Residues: CASTDRGGTEAFF.

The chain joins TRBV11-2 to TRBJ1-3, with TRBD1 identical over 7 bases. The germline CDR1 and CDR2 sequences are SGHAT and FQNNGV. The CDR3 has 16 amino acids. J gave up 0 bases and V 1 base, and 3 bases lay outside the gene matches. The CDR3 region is CASSLVTGSSGNTIYF. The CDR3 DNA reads TGTGCCAGCAGCTTAGTGACAGGGAGCTCTGGAAACACCATATATTTT.

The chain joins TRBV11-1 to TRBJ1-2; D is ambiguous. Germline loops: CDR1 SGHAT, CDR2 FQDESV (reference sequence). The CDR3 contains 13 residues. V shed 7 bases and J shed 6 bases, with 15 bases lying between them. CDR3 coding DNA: TGTGCCAGCACCCCGGAGGGCAGTCATGGCTACACCTTC. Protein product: CASTPEGSHGYTF.

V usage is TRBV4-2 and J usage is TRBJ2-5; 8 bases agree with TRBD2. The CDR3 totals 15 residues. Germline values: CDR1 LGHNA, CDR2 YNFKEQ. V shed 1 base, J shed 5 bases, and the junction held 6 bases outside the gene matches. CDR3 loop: CASSQGTGGSETQYF. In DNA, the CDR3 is TGTGCCAGCAGCCAAGGGACGGGGGGGAGTGAGACCCAGTACTTC.

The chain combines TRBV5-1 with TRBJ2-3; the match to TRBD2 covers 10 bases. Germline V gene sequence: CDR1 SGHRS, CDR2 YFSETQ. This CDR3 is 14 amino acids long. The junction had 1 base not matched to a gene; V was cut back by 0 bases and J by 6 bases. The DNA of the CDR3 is TGCGCCAGCAGCTTGGAGCGGGAGGGGGATACGCAGTATTTT. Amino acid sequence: CASSLEREGDTQYF.

The chain's CDR3 is CSAMGPQFF. CDR3 coding DNA: TGCAGTGCGATGGGACCCCAGTTCTTC. V and J are TRBV20-1 and TRBJ2-1; the D gene could be TRBD1 or TRBD2 (5 bases each). CDR3 length: 9 amino acids. The germline CDR1 and CDR2 sequences are DFQATT and SNEGSKA (reference sequence). Trimming removed 6 bases from V and 13 bases from J, with 10 bases in between.

CDR3 bases: TGCAGCGTCCAGAAGCCGGGGGCAAGAGGCTACACCTTC. Translating gives CSVQKPGARGYTF. This rearrangement joins TRBV29-1 to TRBJ1-2; D is possibly TRBD1 (6 bases). The germline V gene has CDR1 SQVTM and CDR2 ANQGSEA. V lost 6 bases, J lost 8 bases, and 19 bases lay in between. The CDR3 totals 13 residues.

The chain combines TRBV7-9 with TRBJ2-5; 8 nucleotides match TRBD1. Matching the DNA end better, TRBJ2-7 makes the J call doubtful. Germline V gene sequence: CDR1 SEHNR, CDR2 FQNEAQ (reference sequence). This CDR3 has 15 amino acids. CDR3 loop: CASSTTGGGSYEQYF. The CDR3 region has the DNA TGTGCCAGCAGCACCACAGGGGGAGGCTCCTACGAGCAGTACTTC.

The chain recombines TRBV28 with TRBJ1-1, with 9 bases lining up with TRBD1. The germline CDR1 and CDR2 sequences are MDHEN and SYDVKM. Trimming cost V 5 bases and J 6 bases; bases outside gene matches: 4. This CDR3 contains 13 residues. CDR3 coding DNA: TGTGCCAGCAGTCGGGACAGGGTGGCTGAAGCTTTCTTT. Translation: CASSRDRVAEAFF.

CDR3 in amino acids: CASSLRDGATPGANVLTF. For the CDR3, the DNA is TGTGCCAGCAGCTTGCGTGATGGCGCCACCCCGGGGGCCAACGTCCTGACTTTC. The J gene is TRBJ2-6, the V gene TRBV5-5; D uncertain. The germline V and J ends were trimmed by 1 base and 4 bases, with 18 bases remaining between them. This CDR3 is built from 18 residues. CDR1 is SGHKS, CDR2 YYEKEE, per germline (reference sequence).

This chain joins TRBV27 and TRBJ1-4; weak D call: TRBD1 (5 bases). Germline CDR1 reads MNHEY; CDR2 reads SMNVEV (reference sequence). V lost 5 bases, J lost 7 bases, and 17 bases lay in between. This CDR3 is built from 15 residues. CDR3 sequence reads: CASSPYRTSGEKLFF. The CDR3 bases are TGTGCCAGCAGTCCTTACCGGACAAGCGGTGAAAAACTGTTTTTT.